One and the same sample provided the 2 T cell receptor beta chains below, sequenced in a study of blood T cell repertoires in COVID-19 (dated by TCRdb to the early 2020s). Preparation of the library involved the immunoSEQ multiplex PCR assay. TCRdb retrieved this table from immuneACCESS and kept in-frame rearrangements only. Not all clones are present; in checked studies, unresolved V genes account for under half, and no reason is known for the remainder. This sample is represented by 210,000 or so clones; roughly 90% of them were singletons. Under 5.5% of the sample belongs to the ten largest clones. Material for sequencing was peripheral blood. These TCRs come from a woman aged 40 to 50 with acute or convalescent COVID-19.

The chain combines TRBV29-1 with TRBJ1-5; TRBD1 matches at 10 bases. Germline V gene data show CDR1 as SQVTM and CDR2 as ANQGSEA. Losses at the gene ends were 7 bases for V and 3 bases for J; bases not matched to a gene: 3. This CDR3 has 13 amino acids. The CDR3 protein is CSAGQGPNQPQHF. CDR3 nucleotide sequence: TGCAGCGCGGGACAGGGGCCCAATCAGCCCCAGCATTTT.

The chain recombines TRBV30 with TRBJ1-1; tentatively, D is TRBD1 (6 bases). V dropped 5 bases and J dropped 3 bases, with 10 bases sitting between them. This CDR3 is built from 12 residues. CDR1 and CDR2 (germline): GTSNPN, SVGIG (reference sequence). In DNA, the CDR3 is TGTGCCTGGGGCAGGGGCGACACTGAAGCTTTCTTT. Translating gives CAWGRGDTEAFF.